Shown below are 24 T cell receptor beta chains from a single sample sequenced in a study of beta chain features in type 1 diabetes. The antigens for these receptors are not known. The investigators reverse transcribed all of the isolated RNA, so they sequenced expressed TCRB transcripts. Produced via immunoSEQ multiplex PCR; TCRdb's table is partial and in-frame only. The table lists 200,000 to 300,000 clones, approximately 11% of them singletons. General observations from the study: TCRB CDR3 length was moderately but significantly reduced in all four CD4+ subsets of Type 1 diabetes patients.

The material sequenced was naive CD4+ T cells from blood. The receptors derive from a man younger than 40 with type 1 diabetes.

The chain recombines TRBV7-3 with TRBJ1-1, with D hard to call. The CDR3 contains 12 residues. V was trimmed by 3 bases and J by 6 bases, leaving 8 bases between them. CDR1 is SGHTA, CDR2 FQGTGA, per germline. The CDR3 loop is CASSFPRSEAFF. The CDR3 bases are TGTGCCAGCAGCTTCCCTCGGTCTGAAGCTTTCTTT.

The J gene is TRBJ1-5, the V gene TRBV6-6, with D tentatively TRBD1 (6 bases). Germline CDR1 MNHNY, CDR2 SVGAGI (reference sequence). V was pared by 6 bases and J by 5 bases, with 11 bases between. CDR3 length: 13 residues. The DNA of the CDR3 is TGTGCCAGCAGGCGGACAGACTATCAGCCCCAGCATTTT. Translated, it gives CASRRTDYQPQHF.

This clone was seen only a few times. The rearrangement joins TRBV7-9 to TRBJ2-7; a weak D match, TRBD1 (7 bases). Trimming cost V 5 bases and J 4 bases, with 15 bases left between them. Per the germline V gene, CDR1 is SEHNR and CDR2 is FQNEAQ (reference sequence). The CDR3 covers 14 residues. CDR3 DNA: TGTGCCAGCAGCCAACTACAGGGGAGGTACGAGCAGTACTTC. Translation: CASSQLQGRYEQYF.

The chain employs TRBV7-2 and TRBJ1-2; D not resolved. CDR3 length: 14 residues. Germline V lookup: CDR1 SGHTA, CDR2 FQGNSA. V was clipped by 5 bases and J by 4 bases, with 14 bases between them. CDR3 DNA: TGTGCCAGCAGCGGATCAAACCGGGGCTATGGCTACACCTTC. Its protein is CASSGSNRGYGYTF.

The V and J genes are TRBV4-1 and TRBJ2-7; perhaps TRBD1 as D (6 bases). V dropped 3 bases and J dropped 1 base, with 16 bases sitting between them. The germline gives CDR1 MGHRA, CDR2 YSYEKL. This CDR3 has 16 amino acids. The CDR3 spells CASSQPTRGKSYEQYF. Here the CDR3 DNA reads TGCGCCAGCAGCCAGCCTACAAGGGGGAAATCCTACGAGCAGTACTTC.

This clone was observed a handful of times. The chain couples TRBV7-2 to TRBJ1-4; D gene uncertain. V was pared by 1 base and J by 4 bases, with 10 bases between. The CDR3 has 15 amino acids. Germline assignment: CDR1 SGHTA and CDR2 FQGNSA. For the CDR3, the DNA is TGTGCCAGCAGCTTAGATCCCAGGAATAATGAAAAACTGTTTTTT. It is translated as CASSLDPRNNEKLFF.

This clone was seen a handful of times. The gene calls are TRBV5-1 and TRBJ2-3, with 13 positions matching TRBD2. Losses at the gene ends were 2 bases for V and 6 bases for J; bases not matched to a gene: 6. The CDR3 contains 16 residues. CDR1 and CDR2 (germline): SGHRS, YFSETQ. The CDR3 reads CASSFGTSGGADTQYF. CDR3 nucleotide sequence: TGCGCCAGCAGCTTCGGTACTAGCGGGGGGGCGGATACGCAGTATTTT.

This chain uses TRBV19 with TRBJ2-2; TRBD1 matches at 10 bases. In germline, CDR1 is LNHDA, CDR2 SQIVND (reference sequence). CDR3 size: 15 residues. V shed 4 bases, J shed 5 bases, and the junction held 4 bases outside the gene matches. CDR3 protein: CASSKDRGLTGELFF. For the CDR3, the DNA is TGTGCCAGTAGTAAAGACAGGGGGCTTACCGGGGAGCTGTTTTTT. The whole variable domain, filled in from reference TRBV19 and TRBJ2-2, reads DGGITQSPKYLFRKEGQNVTLSCEQNLNHDAMYWYRQDPGQGLRLIYYSQIVNDFQKGDIAEGYSVSREKKESFPLTVTSAQKNPTAFYLCASSKDRGLTGELFFGEGSRLTVL.

CDR3 sequence reads: CASSLLAGGVETQYF. The CDR3 coding sequence is TGTGCCAGCAGCTTACTAGCGGGGGGCGTAGAGACCCAGTACTTC. The V and J genes are TRBV5-4 and TRBJ2-5; 12 nucleotides agree with TRBD2. The germline CDR1 and CDR2 sequences are SGHNT and YYREEE (reference sequence). V lost 2 bases and J lost 4; bases outside the gene matches: 3. The CDR3 loop spans 15 amino acids.

This clone turned up a few times. The chain has TRBV30 and TRBJ2-7, with D possibly TRBD1 on 6 matching bases. Germline CDR1 and CDR2: GTSNPN and SVGIG (reference sequence). V was clipped by 2 bases and J by 5 bases, with 7 bases between them. The CDR3 loop spans 11 amino acids. In DNA, the CDR3 is TGTGCCTGGAGTAACAGGGACGAGCAGTACTTC. Its translation: CAWSNRDEQYF. The variable domain in full, completed from reference TRBV30 and TRBJ2-7, reads SQTIHQWPATLVQPVGSPLSLECTVEGTSNPNLYWYRQAAGRGLQLLFYSVGIGQISSEVPQNLSASRPQDRQFILSSKKLLLSDSGFYLCAWSNRDEQYFGPGTRLTVT.

This clone was seen only a few times. The V and J genes are TRBV2 and TRBJ1-1; D unresolved. The CDR3 spans 14 residues. CDR1 and CDR2 from the germline V gene are SNHLY and FYNNEI. Trimming stripped 5 bases from V and 4 bases from J, with 14 bases between. The CDR3 DNA sequence: TGTGCCAGCAGTACCAATGGTCCGGGCACTGAAGCTTTCTTT. Amino acid sequence: CASSTNGPGTEAFF. The entire variable domain, with the rest obtained from reference TRBV2 and TRBJ1-1, is as follows: EPEVTQTPSHQVTQMGQEVILRCVPISNHLYFYWYRQILGQKVEFLVSFYNNEISEKSEIFDDQFSVERPDGSNFTLKIRSTKLEDSAMYFCASSTNGPGTEAFFGQGTRLTVV.

The chain combines TRBV11-2 with TRBJ2-5; D is perhaps TRBD2 (5 bases). CDR1 and CDR2 from the germline V gene are SGHAT and FQNNGV. V was trimmed by 8 bases and J by 5 bases, leaving 15 bases between them. There are 13 residues in the CDR3. CDR3: CASGPTRRETQYF. CDR3 in DNA: TGTGCCAGCGGACCTACACGGAGGGAGACCCAGTACTTC.

The chain joins TRBV18 to TRBJ1-5, with D possibly being TRBD1 (6 bases). The germline V gene encodes CDR1 KGHSH and CDR2 LQKENI. Between the trimmed V and J ends, which lost 2 bases and 4 bases, there was a span of 12 bases. CDR3 length: 15 amino acids. CDR3 in amino acids: CASSPRARGNQPQHF. CDR3 DNA: TGTGCCAGCTCACCAAGGGCCAGGGGTAATCAGCCCCAGCATTTT.

This clone turned up a few times. CDR3 nucleotides: TGTGCCTGGAGTGTAGCGGTTGGAGAGCAGTTCTTC. It is translated as CAWSVAVGEQFF. The chain employs TRBV30 and TRBJ2-1; D is perhaps TRBD2 (5 bases). This CDR3 spans 12 amino acids. V lost 0 bases and J lost 10, with 10 bases in between. Germline V gives CDR1 GTSNPN, CDR2 SVGIG (reference sequence).

The chain is built from TRBV30 and TRBJ1-1; D is unresolved. This CDR3 has 12 amino acids. Germline loops: CDR1 GTSNPN, CDR2 SVGIG (reference sequence). Between the trimmed V and J ends, which lost 2 bases and 2 bases, there was a span of 6 bases. The CDR3 here is CAWSYINTEAFF. CDR3 nucleotide sequence: TGTGCCTGGAGTTATATAAACACTGAAGCTTTCTTT.

The chain is built from TRBV28 and TRBJ2-5; maybe TRBD1 (5 bases). The CDR3 is 14 amino acids. Trimming took off 2 bases at V and 5 bases at J, with 12 bases between the two ends. Germline CDR1 reads MDHEN; CDR2 reads SYDVKM. This chain's CDR3 is CASSLVDSPETQYF. The CDR3, as DNA: TGTGCCAGCAGTTTAGTCGACAGTCCCGAGACCCAGTACTTC. Using reference TRBV28 and TRBJ2-5 for the parts outside the CDR3, the full variable domain is DVKVTQSSRYLVKRTGEKVFLECVQDMDHENMFWYRQDPGLGLRLIYFSYDVKMKEKGDIPEGYSVSREKKERFSLILESASTNQTSMYLCASSLVDSPETQYFGPGTRLLVL.

V and J are TRBV7-2 and TRBJ1-2, with 10 positions matching TRBD1. V gave up 3 bases and J gave up 6 bases; unmatched junction bases: 7. Germline values: CDR1 SGHTA, CDR2 FQGNSA. The CDR3 consists of 15 residues. CDR3 nucleotide sequence: TGTGCCAGCAGCTTCAACCCGGGACAGGGGAATGGCTACACCTTC. Its translation: CASSFNPGQGNGYTF.

This clone was seen a handful of times. The CDR3 loop reads CSVEDPGGASNGYTF. As DNA, the CDR3 is TGCAGCGTTGAAGATCCTGGGGGGGCTTCGAATGGCTACACCTTC. The V gene is TRBV29-1, the J gene TRBJ1-2, with D perhaps TRBD1 (6 bases). The CDR3 runs to 15 residues. The V end lost 0 bases, the J end lost 6 bases, and 17 bases lay between the germline ends. The germline V gene encodes CDR1 SQVTM and CDR2 ANQGSEA.

The table lists this clone with a few counts. The V call is TRBV2, the J call TRBJ2-5, with a possible D match to TRBD1 (6 bases). Germline loops: CDR1 SNHLY, CDR2 FYNNEI. CDR3 length: 12 amino acids. V dropped 3 bases and J dropped 7 bases, with 9 bases sitting between them. The CDR3 DNA sequence: TGTGCCAGCAGTGAGGGCAGGGGGACCCAGTACTTC. As protein: CASSEGRGTQYF.

Only a few counts were recorded for this clone. The chain recombines TRBV23-1 with TRBJ2-7; a possible D gene is TRBD1 (6 bases). TRBV23-1 is an ORF; its function is uncertain. V lost 3 bases and J 7 bases, leaving 16 bases between the germline ends. The CDR3 has 14 amino acids. The CDR3 loop reads CASSHPYREREQYF. DNA of the CDR3: TGCGCCAGCAGTCACCCCTACAGGGAAAGGGAGCAGTACTTC.

The chain uses TRBV10-3 and TRBJ1-6; 7 bases fit TRBD1. In germline, CDR1 is ENHRY, CDR2 SYGVKD. The ends lost 6 bases at V and 8 bases at J; junction bases unmatched: 1. This CDR3 region has 12 residues. The DNA of the CDR3 is TGTGCCATCAGGCAGGGGGATTCACCCCTCCACTTT. Amino acid sequence: CAIRQGDSPLHF.

The V and J genes are TRBV7-9 and TRBJ2-5, with 7 bases that match TRBD1. V trimming: 5 bases; J trimming: 3 bases; junction bases outside the gene matches: 3. Germline V gene lookup returns CDR1 SEHNR and CDR2 FQNEAQ (reference sequence). This CDR3 is built from 13 residues. In DNA, the CDR3 is TGTGCCAGCAGCCGAGGGACAGAAGAGACCCAGTACTTC. It translates to CASSRGTEETQYF.

This sequence joins TRBV5-1 and TRBJ2-5, with a possible D match to TRBD2 (5 bases). The CDR3 runs to 13 residues. Germline CDR1 SGHRS, CDR2 YFSETQ. V was trimmed by 5 bases and J by 5 bases, leaving 13 bases between them. CDR3 loop: CASRLRGGETQYF. The CDR3 nucleotides read TGCGCCAGCAGACTCAGAGGCGGGGAGACCCAGTACTTC.

Ten or more counts support this clone. This sequence joins TRBV14 and TRBJ2-4; 9 positions agree with TRBD1. CDR1 and CDR2 from the germline V gene are SGHDN and FVKESK. This CDR3 is built from 13 residues. J was trimmed by 13 bases and V by 0 bases; bases with no gene match: 4. The CDR3 is CASSQDAGQGQYF. CDR3 DNA: TGTGCCAGCAGCCAAGATGCGGGACAGGGACAGTACTTC.